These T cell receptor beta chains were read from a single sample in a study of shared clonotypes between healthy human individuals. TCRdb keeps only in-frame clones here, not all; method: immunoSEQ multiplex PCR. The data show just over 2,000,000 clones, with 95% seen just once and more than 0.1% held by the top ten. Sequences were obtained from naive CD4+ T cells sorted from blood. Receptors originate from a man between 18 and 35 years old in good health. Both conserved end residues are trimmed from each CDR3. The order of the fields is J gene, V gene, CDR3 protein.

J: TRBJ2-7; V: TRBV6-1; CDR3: ASSEMGQSYEQY
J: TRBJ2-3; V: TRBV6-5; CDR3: ASTRGRSTDTQY
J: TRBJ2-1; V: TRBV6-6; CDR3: ASSSGTGGTEQF
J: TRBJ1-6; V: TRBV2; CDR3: ASSQGQVSGSPLH
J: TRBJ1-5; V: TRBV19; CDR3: ASSNPGEGIKPQH
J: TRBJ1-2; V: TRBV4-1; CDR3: ASSQDLGMGYGYT
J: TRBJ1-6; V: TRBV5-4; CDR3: ASSPLGTVDNSPLH
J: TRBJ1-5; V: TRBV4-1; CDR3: ASSQIYSNQPQH
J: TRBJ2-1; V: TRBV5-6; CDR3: ASSFPGQGSYNEQF
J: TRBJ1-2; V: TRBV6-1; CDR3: ASSEQGGFYGYT
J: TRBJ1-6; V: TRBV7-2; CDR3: ASSIGRPALH
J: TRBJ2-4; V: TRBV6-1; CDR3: ASRRMGGIQY
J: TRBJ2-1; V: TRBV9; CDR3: ASSALSLAGGLGNEQF
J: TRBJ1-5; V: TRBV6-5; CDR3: ASRPTGFSNQPQH
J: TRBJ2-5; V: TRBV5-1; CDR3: ASSLVLADGETQY
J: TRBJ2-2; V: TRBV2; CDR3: ASRLAGVTGELF
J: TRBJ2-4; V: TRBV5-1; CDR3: ASSLTGQGAVKNIQY
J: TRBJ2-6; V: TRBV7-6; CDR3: ASSPGPVSGANVLT
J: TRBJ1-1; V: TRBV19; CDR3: ASSIKGGNTEAF
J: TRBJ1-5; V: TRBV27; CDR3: ASSLGTVNQPQH
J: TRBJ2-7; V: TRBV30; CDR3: AWREAGGPVHEQY
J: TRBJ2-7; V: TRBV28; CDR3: ASSSLGAYEQY
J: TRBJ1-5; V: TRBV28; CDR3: ASSLGGWGEGQPQH
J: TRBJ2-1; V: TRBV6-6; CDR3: ASSSPDYNEQF
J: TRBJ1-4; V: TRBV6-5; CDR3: ASTRAGLGEKLF
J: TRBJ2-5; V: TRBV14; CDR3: ASSRTQTQY
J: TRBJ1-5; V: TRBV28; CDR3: ASSLRDRARRQPQH
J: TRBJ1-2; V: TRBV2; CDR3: ASSEGRGYGYT
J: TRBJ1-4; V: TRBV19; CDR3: ASRPTGSNEKLF
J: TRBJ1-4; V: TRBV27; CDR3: ASSFSSGGEKLF
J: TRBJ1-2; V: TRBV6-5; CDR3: ASSYSAGNYGYT
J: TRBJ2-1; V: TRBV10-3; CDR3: AINDPGPNEQF
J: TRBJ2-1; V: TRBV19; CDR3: ASSTGRGLNEQF
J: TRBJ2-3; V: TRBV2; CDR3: ASWGRSSTDTQY
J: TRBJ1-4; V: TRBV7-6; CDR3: ASSLAPGLNEKLF
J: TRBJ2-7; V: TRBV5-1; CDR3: ASSLTGTIYEQY
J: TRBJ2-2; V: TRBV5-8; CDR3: ASSLSTSGGARPGELF
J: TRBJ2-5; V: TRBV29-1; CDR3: SGLGGETQY
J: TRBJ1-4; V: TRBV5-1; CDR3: ASSLGSGGLEKLF
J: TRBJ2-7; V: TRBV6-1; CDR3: ASSEDYSYEQY
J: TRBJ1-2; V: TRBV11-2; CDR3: ASSLDWQSYGYT
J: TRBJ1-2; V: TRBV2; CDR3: ASSDVRGRTHGYT
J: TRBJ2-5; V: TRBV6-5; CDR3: ASSRTSGGETQY
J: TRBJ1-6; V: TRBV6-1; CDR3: ASSEDGQAEYNSPLH
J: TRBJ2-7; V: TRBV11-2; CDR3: ASRSNRGRRYEQY
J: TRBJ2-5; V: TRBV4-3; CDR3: ASSQGQGRPSQETQY
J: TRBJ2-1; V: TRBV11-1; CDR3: ASSSLGNEQF
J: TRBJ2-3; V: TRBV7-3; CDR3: ASSPEPGQNTQY
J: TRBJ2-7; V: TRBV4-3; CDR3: ASSQDYGGIPGEQY
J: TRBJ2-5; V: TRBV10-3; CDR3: AISATSGETQY
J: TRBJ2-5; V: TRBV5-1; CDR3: ASSPATAGETQY
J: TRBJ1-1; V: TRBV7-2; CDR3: ASSPIRGDRGPNTEAF
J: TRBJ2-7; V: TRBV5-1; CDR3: ASSTQGSTYEQY
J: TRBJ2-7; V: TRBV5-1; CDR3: ASRRTGTGGYYEQY
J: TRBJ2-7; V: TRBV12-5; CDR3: AARDLNEQY